Many counts were recorded for the clone carrying this T cell receptor beta chain. Its antigen is unknown. The CDR3 has 12 residues. Germline-derived CDR1 and CDR2 are SGDLS and YYNGEE. The ends were cut back, 4 bases at V and 5 bases at J, with 10 bases in the middle. This sample was included in a study of CD8 T cells in ankylosing spondylitis. Findings and limits, study-wide: Disease-linked clones bore a CD8+ phenotype, appearing relatively rarely in peripheral blood. Roughly 8 highly homologous variants made up a TCR beta motif, and this motif appeared characteristic of ankylosing spondylitis blood.

Via MiXCR, TCRdb re-called the 5' RACE reads, giving one row per CDR3 protein. In the table there are about 5,700 distinct CDR3 sequences, around 2.3% of which are singletons. The TCR comes from a male donor with ankylosing spondylitis or in good health (not recorded which). Sequenced material: blood, either unsorted or a sorted T cell fraction (not recorded which). J is TRBJ2-7 and V is TRBV9, with no clear D. The DNA of the CDR3 is TGTGCCAGCAGCCGTCTAGACCACGAGCAGTACTTC. Translated, it gives CASSRLDHEQYF.